Shown below are 30 T cell receptor beta chains from a single sample sequenced in a study of ipilimumab plus nivolumab after autologous stem cell transplantation. TCRdb's table, derived via immunoSEQ multiplex PCR, lists solely in-frame clones and lacks some. The table records tens of thousands of clones, nearly 95% of them present only once. The source was PBMCs, collected in a trial of ipilimumab plus nivolumab as post-transplant consolidation. The receptors stem from a male donor with multiple myeloma.

This chain joins TRBV20-1 and TRBJ2-1, with D tentatively TRBD1 or TRBD2 (5 bases each). Per the germline V gene, CDR1 is DFQATT and CDR2 is SNEGSKA (reference sequence). V was pared by 6 bases and J by 10 bases, with 10 bases between. The CDR3 extends over 10 amino acids. CDR3 bases: TGCAGTGCGTTACGGGGCGAGCAGTTCTTC. This codes for CSALRGEQFF.

The chain combines TRBV27 with TRBJ1-1; D is possibly TRBD1 (6 bases). CDR3 size: 16 residues. Germline loops: CDR1 MNHEY, CDR2 SMNVEV (reference sequence). Between the trimmed V and J ends, which lost 7 bases and 5 bases, there was a span of 23 bases. The CDR3 DNA reads as TGTGCCAGCAACCAGAGGGGGGACCCTAGTCAGACTGAAGCTTTCTTT. It specifies CASNQRGDPSQTEAFF.

The J gene is TRBJ2-6, the V gene TRBV28, with 9 bases that match TRBD1. V was pared by 3 bases and J by 2 bases, with 5 bases of the junction left unmatched. The germline gives CDR1 MDHEN, CDR2 SYDVKM. The CDR3 loop spans 17 amino acids. The CDR3 here is CASSFGRTGAGANVLTF. The CDR3 region has the DNA TGTGCCAGCAGTTTTGGACGGACAGGGGCTGGGGCCAACGTCCTGACTTTC.

The genes are TRBV25-1 and TRBJ1-2, with TRBD1 as a possible D gene (6 bases). The CDR3 consists of 13 residues. The germline CDR1 and CDR2 sequences are MGHDK and SYGVNS. Trimming took 4 bases from V and 4 from J, leaving 10 bases between them. As DNA, the CDR3 is TGTGCCAGCAGTGCCGGACAGCCCTATGGCTACACCTTC. Translating gives CASSAGQPYGYTF.

This chain joins TRBV7-7 and TRBJ2-1; TRBD2 agrees at 8 bases. CDR3 length: 14 residues. V shed 5 bases, J shed 5 bases, and the junction held 5 bases outside the gene matches. Germline V gene lookup returns CDR1 SSHAT and CDR2 FNYEAQ (reference sequence). CDR3 region: CASSQSGGDNEQFF. DNA of the CDR3: TGTGCCAGCAGCCAGAGCGGGGGTGACAATGAGCAGTTCTTC.

In this sample, this clone turned up a few times. The V call is TRBV29-1, the J call TRBJ2-7; 8 bases map to TRBD2. Trimming cost V 5 bases and J 7 bases; bases outside gene matches: 7. CDR3 size: 12 residues. Germline lookup yields CDR1 SQVTM and CDR2 ANQGSEA. This chain's CDR3 is CSVQRESGEQYF. Here the CDR3 DNA reads TGCAGCGTTCAGCGGGAGTCTGGGGAGCAGTACTTC.

This chain connects TRBV2 to TRBJ1-3; 8 nucleotides line up with TRBD1. Germline CDR1 is SNHLY and CDR2 is FYNNEI. With 4 bases clipped from V and 4 bases from J, the junction kept 6 bases outside the gene matches. The CDR3 sequence is 15 residues long. The DNA for the CDR3 is TGTGCCAGCAGTGGGACAGGGATCACGGGAAACACCATATATTTT. Translation: CASSGTGITGNTIYF.

This chain joins TRBV7-2 and TRBJ1-2, with TRBD1 as a possible D gene (5 bases). Trimming stripped 6 bases from V and 4 bases from J, with 15 bases between. CDR1 and CDR2 from the germline V gene are SGHTA and FQGNSA. The CDR3 is 14 amino acids. The CDR3 DNA reads TGTGCCAGCAGGTCCGGGGGGGTGAGCTATGGCTACACCTTC. Translating it yields CASRSGGVSYGYTF.

The chain has TRBV7-2 and TRBJ2-3, with no clear D. The CDR3 has 11 residues. Trimming stripped 2 bases from V and 6 bases from J, with 3 bases between. Germline V gene lookup returns CDR1 SGHTA and CDR2 FQGNSA. The CDR3 reads CASSLRDTQYF. DNA for the CDR3: TGTGCCAGCAGCTTAAGGGATACGCAGTATTTT. The full variable domain, rest sourced from reference TRBV7-2 and TRBJ2-3, is GAGVSQSPSNKVTEKGKDVELRCDPISGHTALYWYRQSLGQGLEFLIYFQGNSAPDKSGLPSDRFSAERTGGSVSTLTIQRTQQEDSAVYLCASSLRDTQYFGPGTRLTVL.

CDR3 in DNA: TGTGCCAGTAGTATTTCCTCGGGACAGTCTAATTCACCCCTCCACTTT. This gives the protein CASSISSGQSNSPLHF. The chain combines TRBV19 with TRBJ1-6; TRBD1 agrees at 7 bases. Germline V gene data show CDR1 as LNHDA and CDR2 as SQIVND (reference sequence). The trim removed 3 bases at V and 6 bases at J, leaving 8 bases unmatched. This CDR3 has 16 amino acids. Full variable domain (missing parts from reference TRBV19 and TRBJ1-6): DGGITQSPKYLFRKEGQNVTLSCEQNLNHDAMYWYRQDPGQGLRLIYYSQIVNDFQKGDIAEGYSVSREKKESFPLTVTSAQKNPTAFYLCASSISSGQSNSPLHFGNGTRLTVT.

The chain uses TRBV14 and TRBJ1-2, with 7 bases fitting TRBD1. CDR1 SGHDN and CDR2 FVKESK come from the germline V gene. V was pared by 6 bases and J by 7 bases, with 14 bases of the junction left unmatched. The CDR3 is 15 amino acids. CDR3 in DNA: TGTGCCAGCAGTCTTTATAACAGGGGTTATCTTGGCTACACCTTC. Translated, it gives CASSLYNRGYLGYTF.

The genes are TRBV28 and TRBJ1-2; D perhaps matches TRBD1 (6 bases). The CDR3 is 15 residues long. Per the germline V gene, CDR1 is MDHEN and CDR2 is SYDVKM. Trimming left V 7 bases short and J 0 bases short, with 15 bases between. The CDR3 sequence: CASKQQGTSNYGYTF. In nucleotides, the CDR3 is TGTGCCAGCAAACAACAGGGAACTTCTAACTATGGCTACACCTTC.

This clone has just one count. The chain is built from TRBV6-6 and TRBJ2-1, with TRBD2 as a possible D gene (6 bases). The length of the CDR3 is 15 residues. Germline V gives CDR1 MNHNY, CDR2 SVGAGI (reference sequence). V was trimmed by 5 bases and J by 2 bases, leaving 13 bases between them. The CDR3 sequence is CASSKSGRTYNEQFF. The CDR3 DNA reads TGTGCCAGCAGTAAAAGCGGGCGCACCTACAATGAGCAGTTCTTC.

V is TRBV9 and J is TRBJ2-1, with TRBD1 matching over 9 bases. Germline loops: CDR1 SGDLS, CDR2 YYNGEE. The J segment lost 5 bases and the V segment lost 4 bases, leaving 7 bases of the junction unmatched. This CDR3 has 15 amino acids. The CDR3 region has the DNA TGTGCCAGCAGCCTCACCCGGGACAGGGACAATGAGCAGTTCTTC. Amino acids: CASSLTRDRDNEQFF. The full variable domain, its missing parts supplied by reference TRBV9 and TRBJ2-1, is DSGVTQTPKHLITATGQRVTLRCSPRSGDLSVYWYQQSLDQGLQFLIQYYNGEERAKGNILERFSAQQFPDLHSELNLSSLELGDSALYFCASSLTRDRDNEQFFGPGTRLTVL.

This rearrangement joins TRBV7-2 to TRBJ2-1, with 13 bases aligning to TRBD2. The J segment lost 7 bases and the V segment lost 5 bases, leaving 8 bases of the junction unmatched. This CDR3 is 16 amino acids long. Germline V lookup: CDR1 SGHTA, CDR2 FQGNSA. DNA of the CDR3: TGTGCCAGCAGCCGGAGACTAGCGGGGGGTGTGAATGAGCAGTTCTTC. Its protein is CASSRRLAGGVNEQFF.

The chain has TRBV7-3 and TRBJ1-1, with no clear D. Trimming took off 1 base at V and 4 bases at J, with 13 bases between the two ends. The CDR3 totals 15 residues. Germline V gives CDR1 SGHTA, CDR2 FQGTGA. The CDR3 loop is CASSLRSGSTTEAFF. CDR3 DNA sequence: TGTGCCAGCAGCTTAAGGTCAGGATCTACCACTGAAGCTTTCTTT.

The chain has TRBV14 and TRBJ2-7; D not certain. This CDR3 has 14 residues. From germline, CDR1 is SGHDN and CDR2 FVKESK. V lost 1 base, J lost 3 bases, and 10 bases lay in between. CDR3: CASSQVFGIYEQYF. CDR3 coding DNA: TGTGCCAGCAGCCAAGTATTCGGCATCTACGAGCAGTACTTC.

J is TRBJ2-5 and V is TRBV7-9; 8 bases fit TRBD2. V lost 1 base and J lost 4; bases outside the gene matches: 8. CDR1 and CDR2 (germline): SEHNR, FQNEAQ (reference sequence). There are 16 residues in the CDR3. CDR3 loop: CASSLVFGRARETQYF. The CDR3 region has the DNA TGTGCCAGCAGCTTAGTGTTCGGGAGGGCAAGAGAGACCCAGTACTTC.

The chain uses TRBV7-3 and TRBJ2-1; 9 nucleotides align to TRBD1. CDR1 is SGHTA and CDR2 is FQGTGA in the germline V gene. This CDR3 has 15 amino acids. V was clipped by 3 bases and J by 4 bases; unmatched bases: 4. The DNA for the CDR3 is TGTGCCAGCAGCTTTCGACAGGGGGGTTACAATGAGCAGTTCTTC. It codes for CASSFRQGGYNEQFF.

This chain links TRBV6-1 with TRBJ2-3, with TRBD1 as a possible D gene (6 bases). CDR1 and CDR2 from the germline V gene are MNHNS and SASEGT. CDR3 length equals 14 residues. Trimming removed 5 bases from V and 1 base from J, with 10 bases in between. The CDR3 DNA sequence: TGTGCCAGCAGTACCCACAGGGGCACAGATACGCAGTATTTT. This gives the protein CASSTHRGTDTQYF.

This clone was picked up one time. V gene TRBV11-3 combines with J gene TRBJ2-1, with TRBD2 identical over 12 bases. This CDR3 contains 15 residues. Germline assignment: CDR1 SGHNT and CDR2 YENEEA. Trimming at V came to 3 bases and at J to 7 bases, leaving 4 bases not matched to a gene. CDR3 DNA: TGTGCCAGCAGCTTGACTAGCGGGAGAGGTAATGAGCAGTTCTTC. It specifies CASSLTSGRGNEQFF.

This chain connects TRBV6-6 to TRBJ1-1; D is ambiguous. Trimming cost V 2 bases and J 5 bases, with 18 bases left between them. The CDR3 extends over 16 amino acids. The germline V gene encodes CDR1 MNHNY and CDR2 SVGAGI (reference sequence). The CDR3 nucleotides read TGTGCCAGCAGTTACGGAGAGCAACCCCCCTTGACTGAAGCTTTCTTT. Translation: CASSYGEQPPLTEAFF.

The chain couples TRBV9 to TRBJ1-2; maybe TRBD1 (5 bases). Germline V CDR1 and CDR2: SGDLS, YYNGEE. Trimming took 3 bases from V and 4 from J, leaving 7 bases between them. There are 12 residues in the CDR3. CDR3 sequence (DNA): TGTGCCAGCAGCGGACAGCGCTATGGCTACACCTTC. This sequence encodes CASSGQRYGYTF.

This clone appeared a single time. This sequence joins TRBV5-1 and TRBJ2-6, with unresolved D. V was clipped by 3 bases and J by 0 bases, with 19 bases between them. CDR1 and CDR2 from the germline V gene are SGHRS and YFSETQ. The CDR3 sequence is 19 residues long. CDR3 bases: TGCGCCAGCAGCTATTACCATGGGATGCAGAACTCTGGGGCCAACGTCCTGACTTTC. Residues: CASSYYHGMQNSGANVLTF.

The chain recombines TRBV29-1 with TRBJ1-2; D may be TRBD1 (6 bases). Germline assignment: CDR1 SQVTM and CDR2 ANQGSEA. CDR3 length equals 15 residues. V shed 0 bases and J shed 0 bases, with 11 bases lying between them. The CDR3 coding sequence is TGCAGCGTTGAAGATCGCAGGGGTGCTAACTATGGCTACACCTTC. This encodes CSVEDRRGANYGYTF.

This chain joins TRBV5-1 and TRBJ2-1; D call uncertain. CDR3 length equals 16 residues. CDR1 is SGHRS and CDR2 is YFSETQ in the germline V gene. The germline V and J ends were trimmed by 0 bases and 1 base, with 11 bases remaining between them. For the CDR3, the DNA is TGCGCCAGCAGCTTGGCATACCGGGTTTCCTACAATGAGCAGTTCTTC. It translates to CASSLAYRVSYNEQFF.

Here the CDR3 reads CASSPALTTDTQYF. The CDR3 bases are TGTGCCAGCTCACCGGCGTTAACCACAGATACGCAGTATTTT. The chain is built from TRBV18 and TRBJ2-3, with no clear D. The CDR3 is 14 residues long. Germline V gene data show CDR1 as KGHSH and CDR2 as LQKENI. V gave up 3 bases and J gave up 2 bases, with 9 bases separating them.

The chain uses TRBV7-2 and TRBJ1-4; the match to TRBD1 covers 11 bases. The length of the CDR3 is 15 residues. CDR1 and CDR2 (germline): SGHTA, FQGNSA. Germline trimming cut 3 bases from V and 5 bases from J; bases unmatched to any gene: 2. CDR3 loop: CASSFGQGANEKLFF. In nucleotides, the CDR3 is TGTGCCAGCAGCTTCGGACAGGGGGCAAATGAAAAACTGTTTTTT. The whole variable domain, filled in from reference TRBV7-2 and TRBJ1-4, reads GAGVSQSPSNKVTEKGKDVELRCDPISGHTALYWYRQSLGQGLEFLIYFQGNSAPDKSGLPSDRFSAERTGGSVSTLTIQRTQQEDSAVYLCASSFGQGANEKLFFGSGTQLSVL.

The V call is TRBV29-1, the J call TRBJ2-1; D is perhaps TRBD2 (6 bases). CDR1 and CDR2 (germline): SQVTM, ANQGSEA. The CDR3 spans 11 residues. The CDR3 region has the DNA TGCTCGGGGGTAACCTACAATGAGCAGTTCTTC. Protein sequence: CSGVTYNEQFF.

The chain carries TRBV11-3 and TRBJ2-1; D gene uncertain. CDR1 and CDR2 from the germline V gene are SGHNT and YENEEA. Trimming left V 1 base short and J 6 bases short, with 16 bases between. The CDR3 is 16 amino acids. The CDR3: CASSLAPTSIFNEQFF. DNA for the CDR3: TGTGCCAGCAGCTTAGCCCCTACCAGTATCTTCAATGAGCAGTTCTTC.